This TCR beta chain was retrieved from a study of cytomegalovirus exposure and HLA in healthy donors. With 60 Vbeta and 13 Jbeta primers, the PCR was carried out. Per the original methods: In a later analysis, some 80 million unique TCR beta chains included roughly 11 million shared by two or more donors. TCRdb's copy holds only in-frame clones and misses some; the assay was immunoSEQ multiplex PCR. V and J calls and clone size are as listed in that table; D and trimming were resolved from the DNA. The sample holds about 180,000 clones, under 80% seen once. Study-wide points: The presence/absence work took it that sequencing depth was about the same across donors.

A word on this clone: What it binds is not known.

Trimming took 6 bases from V and 5 from J, leaving 8 bases between them. Looked up from germline, CDR1 is MNHNS and CDR2 is SASEGT. This CDR3 contains 13 residues. The sequenced material came from PBMCs. The chain is built from TRBV6-1 and TRBJ1-6; D may be TRBD1 (5 bases). The source of this sequence is a woman aged 25 to 39 in good health and CMV-seropositive. Here the CDR3 DNA reads TGTGCCAGCAGGTGGGGCAATAATTCACCCCTCCACTTT. Translation gives CASRWGNNSPLHF.